This T cell receptor beta chain came from a study of blood T cell repertoires in COVID-19. Looking at the study overall: The United States, Italy and Spain provided the acute and convalescent COVID-19 samples. T cells, B-cell-depleted T cells, or PBMCs supplied cDNA or gDNA.

Enrolment of Seattle patients took place during active infection, and they were followed longitudinally. Original methodology: Reference gene primers were amplified, and this amplification served to estimate nucleated cell counts. Clones were read by immunoSEQ multiplex PCR, and TCRdb kept only the in-frame ones, dropping some. That table is the source of V, J and clone size, and D and trimming were worked out from the DNA. The sample has 300,000 to 400,000 clones; around 88% are singletons. Deletions cut 8 bases from V and 4 bases from J, with 12 bases between. Germline CDR1 and CDR2: MNHEY and SVGAGI. The CDR3 extends over 13 amino acids.

V gene TRBV6-5 combines with J gene TRBJ2-1; tentative D call: TRBD2 (5 bases). This TCR was recovered from a woman aged 55-69 years with COVID-19, enrolled during active disease. Sequences were obtained from peripheral blood. The CDR3 region is CASGFGEYNEQFF. The CDR3 bases are TGTGCCAGCGGGTTCGGGGAGTACAATGAGCAGTTCTTC.